This TCR beta chain was retrieved from a study of shared clonotypes between healthy human individuals. Study outcomes and limitations: What limited the represented genetic and exposure-history diversity was the small number of donors.

V was shortened by 0 bases and J by 0 bases, with 12 bases between the two germline ends. Germline loops: CDR1 MNHEY, CDR2 SMNVEV (reference sequence). The CDR3 loop spans 17 amino acids. With respect to this clone: Its antigen is currently unknown.

An even split of each subset's genomic DNA across several immunoSEQ plates was performed. The table came from immunoSEQ multiplex PCR; TCRdb's copy has only in-frame clones and leaves some out. This table holds nearly 600,000 clones, less than 97% found once. CD8 cells regarded as naive lacked CD45RO, were positively chosen for CCR7, and omitted terminally differentiated effector memory CD45RA+ cells. This TCR was sampled from a woman in her 30s in good health. The rearrangement links TRBV27 to TRBJ2-1; D is unclear. Material for sequencing was naive CD8+ T cells sorted from blood. CDR3: CASSLSSEAVSYNEQFF. In DNA, the CDR3 is TGTGCCAGCAGTTTATCGAGTGAGGCGGTCTCCTACAATGAGCAGTTCTTC.